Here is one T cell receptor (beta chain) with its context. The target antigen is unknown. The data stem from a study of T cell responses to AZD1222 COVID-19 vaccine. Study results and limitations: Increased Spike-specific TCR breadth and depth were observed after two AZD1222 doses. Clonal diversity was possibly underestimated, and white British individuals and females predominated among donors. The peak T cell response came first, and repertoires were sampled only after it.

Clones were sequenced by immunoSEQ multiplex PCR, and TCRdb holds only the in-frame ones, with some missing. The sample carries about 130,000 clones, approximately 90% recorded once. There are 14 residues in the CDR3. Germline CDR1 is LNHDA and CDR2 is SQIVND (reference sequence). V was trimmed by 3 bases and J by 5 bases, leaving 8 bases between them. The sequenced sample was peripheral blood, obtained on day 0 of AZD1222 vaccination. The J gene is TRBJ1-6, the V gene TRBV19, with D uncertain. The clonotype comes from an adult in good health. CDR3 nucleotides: TGTGCCAGTAGTATGGTCCCAGATAATTCACCCCTCCACTTT. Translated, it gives CASSMVPDNSPLHF.